This T cell receptor (beta chain) emerged from a study of shared clonotypes between healthy human individuals. At the level of the study: Participating donors consisted of two women and a few men aged 18 to 49. There were three CD4 naive, three CD4 memory, two CD8 naive and one CD8 memory plates per donor.

Germline-derived CDR1 and CDR2 are LGHNA and YSLEER. There are 16 residues in the CDR3. Trimming cost V 1 base and J 3 bases, with 15 bases left between them. Naive CD8 populations comprised CD45RO-negative cells positively selected for CCR7, excluding terminally differentiated effector memory CD45RA+ cells. Sequenced by immunoSEQ multiplex PCR; TCRdb stores in-frame clones only, minus some. The table records around 580,000 clones, 95% to 98% of them present only once. The specimen was naive CD8+ T cells sorted from blood. The rearrangement links TRBV4-3 to TRBJ1-2; no clear D gene. This clonotype was obtained from a man aged 25-45 years in good health. CDR3 nucleotide sequence: TGCGCCAGCAGCCAAGGTCGTGCCTATCTGGACTATGGCTACACCTTC. Protein: CASSQGRAYLDYGYTF.